Below, one TCR beta chain is given with its context. This entry belongs to a study of blood T cell repertoires in COVID-19. Measured with immunoSEQ multiplex PCR; TCRdb has only the in-frame clones, and not every one. Here the sample spans under 150,000 clones, roughly 88% being singletons. The study assigned cohorts using participant-reported clinical history. Germline V CDR1 and CDR2: SGHRS, YFSETQ. The CDR3 contains 14 residues. Trimming left V 3 bases short and J 8 bases short, with 14 bases between. This chain links TRBV5-1 with TRBJ1-4; D possibly corresponds to TRBD1 (5 bases). The receptor comes from a woman aged 30 to 39 with acute COVID-19. Sequenced sample: PBMCs or T cells enriched from blood (not recorded which). In nucleotides, the CDR3 is TGCGCCAGCAGCTCGAGTCCGACAGTCGAAAAACTGTTTTTT. Its protein is CASSSSPTVEKLFF. Using reference TRBV5-1 and TRBJ1-4 for the parts outside the CDR3, the full variable domain is KAGVTQTPRYLIKTRGQQVTLSCSPISGHRSVSWYQQTPGQGLQFLFEYFSETQRNKGNFPGRFSGRQFSNSRSEMNVSTLELGDSALYLCASSSSPTVEKLFFGSGTQLSVL.